Given below is one T cell receptor (beta chain) in context. Its antigen is still unknown. Cells designated naive CD8 were CD45RO-negative and were positively selected for CCR7, with terminally differentiated effector memory CD45RA+ cells excluded. This sample was included in a study of shared clonotypes between healthy human individuals. In the study overall: Every donor yielded three CD4 naive, three CD4 memory, two CD8 naive and one CD8 memory plate.

The CDR3 spans 13 residues. Trimming shortened V by 3 bases and J by 2 bases, and 7 bases separated the two germline ends. Looked up from germline, CDR1 is MDHEN and CDR2 is SYDVKM. The protocol was immunoSEQ multiplex PCR, while the TCRdb copy is restricted to in-frame clones and leaves out a portion. The sample consists of roughly 2,000,000 clones, around 93% of them appearing once. Overall study findings and caveats: Naive subsets usually exceeded memory subsets in estimated richness. Some naive CD4 clonotypes, around 5%, turned up in common across several donors.

The chain carries TRBV28 and TRBJ1-2; no definite D call. The sequence was collected from a man aged 18 to 30 in good health. Some clones in this sample may be carry-over from other donors' samples. Sequenced: naive CD8+ T cells from PBMCs. The CDR3 loop reads CASSLITNYGYTF. Here the CDR3 DNA reads TGTGCCAGCAGTTTGATTACAAACTATGGCTACACCTTC.